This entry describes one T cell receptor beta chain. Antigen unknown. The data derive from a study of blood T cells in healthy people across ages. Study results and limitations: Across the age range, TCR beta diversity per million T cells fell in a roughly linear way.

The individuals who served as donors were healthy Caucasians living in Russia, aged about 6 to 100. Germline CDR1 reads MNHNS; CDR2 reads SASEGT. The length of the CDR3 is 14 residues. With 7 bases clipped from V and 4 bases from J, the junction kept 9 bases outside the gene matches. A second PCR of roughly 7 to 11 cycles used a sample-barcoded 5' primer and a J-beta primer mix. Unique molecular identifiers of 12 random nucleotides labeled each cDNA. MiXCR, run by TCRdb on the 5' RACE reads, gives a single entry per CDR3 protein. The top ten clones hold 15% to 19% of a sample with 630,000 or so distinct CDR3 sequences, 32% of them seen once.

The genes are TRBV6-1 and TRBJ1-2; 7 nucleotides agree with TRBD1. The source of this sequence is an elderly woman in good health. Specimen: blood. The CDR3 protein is CASMTLGQLYGYTF. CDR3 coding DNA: TGTGCCAGCATGACCCTGGGACAGCTCTATGGCTACACCTTC.